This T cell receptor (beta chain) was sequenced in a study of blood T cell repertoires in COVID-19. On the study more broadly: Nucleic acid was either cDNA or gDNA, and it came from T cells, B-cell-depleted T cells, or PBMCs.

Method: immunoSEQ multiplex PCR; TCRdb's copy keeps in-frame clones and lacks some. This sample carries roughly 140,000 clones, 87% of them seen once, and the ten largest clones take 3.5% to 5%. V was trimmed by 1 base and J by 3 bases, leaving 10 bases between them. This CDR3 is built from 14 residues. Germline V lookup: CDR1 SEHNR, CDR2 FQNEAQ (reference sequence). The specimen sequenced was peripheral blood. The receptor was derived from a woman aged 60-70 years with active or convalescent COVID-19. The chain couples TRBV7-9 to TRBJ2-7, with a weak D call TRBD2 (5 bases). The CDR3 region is CASSLGVRGYEQYF. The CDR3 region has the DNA TGTGCCAGCAGCTTAGGTGTTCGGGGCTACGAGCAGTACTTC.